This T cell receptor beta chain was identified during a study of Ad26.COV2.S vaccination and SARS-CoV-2 variants (dated by TCRdb to about 2021). As for the study more broadly: Donors in the vaccine arm were drawn from COV1001, a phase I-IIa trial of Ad26.COV2.S in healthy adults that was multicentre, randomized, double-blind and placebo-controlled. Ad26.COV2.S was administered intramuscularly at a dose of 5x10^10 or 1x10^11 viral particles, either as one shot or as two shots given 56 days apart. TCRbeta repertoire sequencing was used to assess the specificity and breadth of SARS-CoV-2-reactive T cell receptors after Ad26.COV2.S vaccination. The TCR-sequenced set comprised about 32 samples: some 19 Ad26.COV2.S vaccine recipients, 5 placebo recipients and 8 SARS-CoV-2 convalescent individuals. Trial participants were randomized into five groups of five, in which low-dose or high-dose Ad26.COV2.S was given once or twice, or placebo was given on both occasions. Throughout the experiments and outcome assessment, investigators stayed blinded to trial group allocation. The paper's findings and limits, for the study overall: It was noted by the authors that total T cell responses may have been underestimated by the TCR breadth and depth analyses. Vaccine and placebo recipients had comparable non-spike TCR breadth, which fits with the vaccine containing only spike. Spike-specific TCR breadth was higher in Ad26.COV2.S recipients than in placebo recipients (P = 0.0014). The study lacked the statistical power to compare responses across vaccine doses or regimens. After vaccination, substantial breadth of spike-specific CD8+ and CD4+ T cell responses was reported.

TCRbeta CDR3 regions were sequenced with the immunoSEQ Assay. After extraction, genomic DNA underwent amplification by bias-controlled multiplex PCR, followed by high-throughput sequencing. On the study's bioinformatics: Collapsing and filtering of sequences were performed to quantify the absolute abundance of each unique TCRbeta CDR3 region. Usable DNA was measured by amplifying reference genes present in all nucleated cells, and TCRbeta template counts were normalized to that usable DNA to estimate T cell fraction. Repertoire TCRs were annotated as SARS-CoV-2-specific by exact matching of V gene, CDR3 amino acid sequence and J gene to a known reactive TCR set. MIRA supplied the reference SARS-CoV-2 TCR set, which was filtered for enrichment in COVID-19-positive ImmuneCODE repertoires so that public or cross-reactive TCRs were removed. Drawing on the MIRA antigens, annotated TCRs were analysed further at the level of specific ORF or position within ORF. Depth was the summed frequency of annotated unique rearrangements, while breadth was defined as annotated unique rearrangements over total unique productive rearrangements. Two-sided Wilcoxon rank-sum tests were applied when comparing TCR breadth between groups. As stored in TCRdb, this immuneACCESS dataset retains in-frame rearrangements with V and J assigned. A fraction of the clones does not appear; measured against another copy, unresolved V genes explain less than half of the discrepancy, and the remainder lacks a known reason. For V, J and clone size, that table is used; D and trimming come from the DNA. In this sample the table shows more than 300,000 clones, 86% of which occur a single time. Approximately 1.9% of the sample is in the top ten clones.

V lost 2 bases and J lost 5 bases; the stretch between them is 18 bases long. Via the germline V gene, CDR1 is SGHDN and CDR2 FVKESK. The CDR3 has 16 amino acids, counting the end cysteine and phenylalanine. This entry keeps only the CDR3 DNA: 48 bases, framed from base 1. The sample's treatment or condition label is to be understood as: 15 to 20 received Ad26.COV2.S at low or high dose, single or two shots; roughly five received placebo; per-sample allocation not given. Repertoires of vaccine and placebo recipients were sequenced from samples collected on day 63 after the first injection. Cohort 1b enrolled some 25 adults aged 18-55 years at a single site in Boston, USA, between 29 July and 7 August 2020. Ad26.COV2.S was a replication-incompetent adenovirus type 26 vector expressing a prefusion-stabilized SARS-CoV-2 spike protein from the original Wuhan strain. In this sample, this clone turned up a few times. The specificity of this receptor is unknown. The sample holds no much larger clone one base away, and base qualities are not on file.

The receptor chain draws on TRBV14 and TRBJ1-1; matching of 5 bases hints at TRBD1 as the D gene. This sample comprised peripheral blood, obtained in a trial of Ad26.COV2.S vaccine versus placebo. The receptor comes from a person aged 18-60 years who received the Ad26.COV2.S COVID-19 vaccine or a placebo. The DNA sequence is as follows: TGTGCCAGCAGCCAATTAGGGCGGGGCCTCGGGACTGAAGCTTTCTTT. This translates into CASSQLGRGLGTEAFF.